The next 18 T cell receptor beta chains were all read from a single sample in a study of blood T cells in healthy people across ages (dated by TCRdb to about 2015). Library preparation employed 5' RACE. The listed sequencing device is Illumina HiSeq 2500. A second roughly 6 to 12 cycle PCR used a sample-barcoded 5' primer and a J-beta primer mix. TCRdb applied fastp at Q25 and MiXCR to the public reads, then kept only in-frame beta chains. Each entry is one CDR3 protein sequence, shown with its most common DNA and genes. This sample has some 1,500,000 distinct CDR3 sequences in its table, and around 40% of those were observed once. The top ten constitute around 4% of the sample. Sequencing was carried out using blood. The origin of the receptors is a woman under 30 in good health.

The V gene is TRBV4-3, the J gene TRBJ2-7; D tentatively fits TRBD1 or TRBD2 (5 bases each). Trimming pared 0 bases from V and 7 bases from J, leaving 25 bases between. The length of the CDR3 is 18 residues. CDR1 and CDR2 (germline): LGHNA, YSLEER. The CDR3 DNA is TGCGCCAGCAGCCAAGATAGGGTCACGGGGCCCAGTGGGGATGAGCAGTACTTC. Translated, it gives CASSQDRVTGPSGDEQYF.

The chain employs TRBV15 and TRBJ2-3, with a weak D call TRBD1 (5 bases). The CDR3 is 16 amino acids. Trimming left V 0 bases short and J 4 bases short, with 14 bases between. Germline V gene data show CDR1 as LNHNV and CDR2 as YYDKDF (reference sequence). CDR3 loop: CATSRDWGLAADTQYF. The CDR3 region has the DNA TGTGCCACCAGCAGAGATTGGGGCTTGGCCGCAGATACGCAGTATTTT.

V usage is TRBV20-1 and J usage is TRBJ2-3, with D possibly TRBD1 on 6 matching bases. Germline-derived CDR1 and CDR2 are DFQATT and SNEGSKA (reference sequence). Trimming stripped 0 bases from V and 0 bases from J, with 7 bases between. CDR3 length equals 14 residues. The CDR3 spells CSAREDRSTDTQYF. The CDR3 coding sequence is TGCAGTGCTAGAGAGGACAGAAGCACAGATACGCAGTATTTT.

This rearrangement joins TRBV4-3 to TRBJ1-4, with D perhaps matching TRBD1 (6 bases). Germline-derived CDR1 and CDR2 are LGHNA and YSLEER. Trimming took 1 base from V and 0 from J, leaving 12 bases between them. The CDR3 runs to 17 residues. The CDR3 nucleotides are TGCGCCAGCAGCCAAGCAGGGGCCCAGGCAACTAATGAAAAACTGTTTTTT. Amino acids: CASSQAGAQATNEKLFF.

CDR3 sequence: CASSRDSVYNEQYF. In DNA, the CDR3 is TGTGCCAGCAGCCGGGACTCTGTATACAATGAGCAGTACTTC. This chain uses TRBV7-9 with TRBJ2-1, with D perhaps TRBD2 (6 bases). The tail of the sequence fits TRBJ2-7 better, so the J call may be wrong. The CDR3 length is 14 residues. The germline CDR1 and CDR2 sequences are SEHNR and FQNEAQ (reference sequence).

There are a few counts of this clonotype. V usage is TRBV29-1 and J usage is TRBJ2-1, with TRBD1 as a possible D gene (5 bases). V lost 0 bases, J lost 2 bases, and 11 bases lay in between. This CDR3 has 15 amino acids. Germline values: CDR1 SQVTM, CDR2 ANQGSEA. As DNA, the CDR3 is TGCAGCGTTGAAGAACAGGCCCTCGCCTACAATGAGCAGTTCTTC. Its protein product is CSVEEQALAYNEQFF.

This clonotype was seen only a few times. V is TRBV7-2 and J is TRBJ1-6; D remains unclear. Trimming shortened V by 2 bases and J by 0 bases, and 8 bases separated the two germline ends. This CDR3 is built from 16 residues. Per the germline V gene, CDR1 is SGHTA and CDR2 is FQGNSA. CDR3 nucleotide sequence: TGTGCCAGCAGCTTATTCCAGAGCTCCTATAATTCACCCCTCCACTTT. Amino acid sequence: CASSLFQSSYNSPLHF.

The chain combines TRBV5-1 with TRBJ2-1; D not resolved. The germline V gene encodes CDR1 SGHRS and CDR2 YFSETQ. V was trimmed by 4 bases and J by 3 bases, leaving 14 bases between them. The CDR3 runs 15 residues. The CDR3 coding sequence is TGCGCCAGCAGCGCCGCAGTAGGCCTCTACAATGAGCAGTTCTTC. It codes for CASSAAVGLYNEQFF.

The rearrangement uses TRBV27 and TRBJ1-2, with 10 positions matching TRBD1. The CDR3 contains 12 residues. CDR1 is MNHEY, CDR2 SMNVEV, per germline (reference sequence). V shed 8 bases and J 6 bases; nucleotides not matched to a gene: 3. The CDR3 spells CASGDRGNGYTF. CDR3 coding DNA: TGTGCCAGCGGGGACAGGGGCAATGGCTACACCTTC.

This clonotype was seen a few times. The chain carries TRBV4-3 and TRBJ1-5; a weak D match, TRBD1 (5 bases). From germline, CDR1 is LGHNA and CDR2 YSLEER. This CDR3 comprises 14 residues. The V and J ends lost 0 bases and 9 bases respectively, with 12 bases between them. CDR3 sequence: CASSQEGGLGPQHF. As DNA, the CDR3 is TGCGCCAGCAGCCAAGAGGGGGGACTTGGGCCCCAGCATTTT.

CDR3 loop: CASSALAGGLYEQYF. As DNA, the CDR3 is TGTGCCAGCAGTGCACTAGCGGGAGGGCTCTACGAGCAGTACTTC. The rearrangement uses TRBV28 and TRBJ2-7; 13 nucleotides agree with TRBD2. After removal of 5 bases from V and 3 bases from J, the junction contained 4 bases not matched to a gene. CDR1 is MDHEN and CDR2 is SYDVKM in the germline V gene. The CDR3 length is 15 residues.

This chain joins TRBV13 and TRBJ2-5, with 12 bases aligning to TRBD2. The J segment lost 11 bases and the V segment lost 4 bases, leaving 14 bases of the junction unmatched. Looked up from germline, CDR1 is PRHDT and CDR2 is FYEKMQ (reference sequence). The CDR3 runs to 16 residues. The CDR3, as DNA: TGTGCCAGCAGCTCAACGGGACTAGCGGGCGGGAATGAGCAGTACTTC. Translated: CASSSTGLAGGNEQYF.

This clonotype was counted only a few times. The rearrangement links TRBV12-3 or TRBV12-4 to TRBJ1-5, with TRBD1 matching 8 bases. V lost 7 bases and J lost 7; bases outside the gene matches: 6. This CDR3 is built from 13 residues. Here the CDR3 DNA reads TGTGCCAGCACTCAGGGGGCTCGACAGCCCCAGCATTTT. Translated, it gives CASTQGARQPQHF.

V gene TRBV20-1 combines with J gene TRBJ2-5, with 12 positions matching TRBD2. With V trimmed by 5 bases and J by 0 bases, 10 bases remained unmatched. The CDR3 is made up of 17 amino acids. Looked up from germline, CDR1 is DFQATT and CDR2 is SNEGSKA (reference sequence). CDR3 sequence (DNA): TGCAGTGCTGCCCCTGGACTAGCGGGAACTTACCAAGAGACCCAGTACTTC. Its translation is CSAAPGLAGTYQETQYF.

The chain combines TRBV20-1 with TRBJ1-1; D gene uncertain. V lost 2 bases and J 3 bases, leaving 16 bases between the germline ends. Germline loops: CDR1 DFQATT, CDR2 SNEGSKA (reference sequence). This CDR3 comprises 15 residues. CDR3 residues: CSARPPPGDDTEAFF. As DNA, the CDR3 is TGCAGTGCTAGACCCCCCCCCGGAGATGACACTGAAGCTTTCTTT.

This clonotype was seen more than once but under ten times. The chain joins TRBV24-1 to TRBJ2-1; maybe TRBD2 (6 bases). Germline CDR1 KGHDR, CDR2 SFDVKD. The CDR3 sequence is 16 residues long. The V gene lost 5 bases and the J gene lost 4 bases, with 17 bases spanning the gap. The CDR3 here is CATSGQEGTLYNEQFF. DNA for the CDR3: TGTGCCACCAGTGGTCAGGAGGGAACCCTATACAATGAGCAGTTCTTC.

The J gene is TRBJ2-7, the V gene TRBV20-1; no clear D. Germline CDR1 is DFQATT and CDR2 is SNEGSKA (reference sequence). The length of the CDR3 is 12 residues. Trimming took 1 base from V and 2 from J, leaving 6 bases between them. The CDR3 DNA reads as TGCAGTGCTAGAGTCCCAGCCTACGAGCAGTACTTC. Its translation: CSARVPAYEQYF.

The chain couples TRBV11-2 to TRBJ2-7, with D unresolved. CDR1 is SGHAT, CDR2 FQNNGV, per germline. V dropped 1 base and J dropped 5 bases, with 15 bases sitting between them. The CDR3 consists of 15 residues. This chain's CDR3 is CASSLGRLFRHEQYF. Here the CDR3 DNA reads TGTGCCAGCAGCTTAGGTCGTCTATTCCGGCACGAGCAGTACTTC.